One and the same sample provided the 2 T cell receptor beta chains below, sequenced in a study of OX40 agonist ivuxolimab in advanced cancers. Sequenced by immunoSEQ multiplex PCR; TCRdb stores in-frame clones only, minus some. The sample lists over 100,000 clones, roughly nine tenths occurring once. This specimen consisted of CD4+ or CD8+ T cells sorted from blood, obtained in a trial of the OX40 agonist ivuxolimab. These receptors were taken from an adult with an advanced solid tumor such as melanoma, head and neck, liver or kidney cancer.

This clone has a single count. The rearrangement uses TRBV9 and TRBJ2-7, with D perhaps TRBD1 (6 bases). Trimming took 3 bases from V and 0 from J, leaving 13 bases between them. Germline V gene lookup returns CDR1 SGDLS and CDR2 YYNGEE. The CDR3 extends over 15 amino acids. CDR3 protein: CASSAPETGSYEQYF. For the CDR3, the DNA is TGTGCCAGCAGCGCCCCAGAGACAGGCTCCTACGAGCAGTACTTC. Supplemented by reference TRBV9 and TRBJ2-7, the full variable domain reads DSGVTQTPKHLITATGQRVTLRCSPRSGDLSVYWYQQSLDQGLQFLIQYYNGEERAKGNILERFSAQQFPDLHSELNLSSLELGDSALYFCASSAPETGSYEQYFGPGTRLTVT.

V is TRBV29-1 and J is TRBJ2-7; weak D call: TRBD1 (6 bases). The CDR3 has 19 amino acids. The V gene's germline CDR1 is SQVTM and CDR2 ANQGSEA. Trimming took off 0 bases at V and 6 bases at J, with 30 bases between the two ends. The CDR3 DNA reads TGCAGCGTTGAAGATGTCAAGCTCGTGATACAGGGTCCTATATGCGAGCAGTACTTC. The encoded protein is CSVEDVKLVIQGPICEQYF.